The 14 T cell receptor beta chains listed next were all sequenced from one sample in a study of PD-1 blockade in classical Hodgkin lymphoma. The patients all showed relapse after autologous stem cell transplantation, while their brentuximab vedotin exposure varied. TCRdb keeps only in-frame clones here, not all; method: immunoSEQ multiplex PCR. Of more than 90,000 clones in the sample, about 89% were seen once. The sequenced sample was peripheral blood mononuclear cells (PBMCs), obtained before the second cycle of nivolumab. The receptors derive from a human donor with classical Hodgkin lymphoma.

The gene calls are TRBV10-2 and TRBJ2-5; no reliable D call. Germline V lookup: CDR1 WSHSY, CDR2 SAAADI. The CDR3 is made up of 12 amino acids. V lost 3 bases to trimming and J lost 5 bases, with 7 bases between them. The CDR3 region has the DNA TGCGCCAGCAGTGACCGATGGGAGACCCAGTACTTC. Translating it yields CASSDRWETQYF.

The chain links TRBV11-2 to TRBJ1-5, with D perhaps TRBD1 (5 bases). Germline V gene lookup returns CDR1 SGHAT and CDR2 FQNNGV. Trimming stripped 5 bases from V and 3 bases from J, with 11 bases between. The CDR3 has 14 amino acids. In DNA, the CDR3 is TGTGCCAGCAGCATGACAGCATCCAATCAGCCCCAGCATTTT. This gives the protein CASSMTASNQPQHF.

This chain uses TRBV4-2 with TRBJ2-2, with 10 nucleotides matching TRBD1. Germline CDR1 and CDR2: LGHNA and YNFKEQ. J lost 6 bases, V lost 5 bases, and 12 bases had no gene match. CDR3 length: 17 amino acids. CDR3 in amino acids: CASSGAGTGVFSGELFF. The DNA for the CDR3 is TGTGCCAGCAGCGGCGCCGGGACAGGGGTGTTCTCCGGGGAGCTGTTTTTT.

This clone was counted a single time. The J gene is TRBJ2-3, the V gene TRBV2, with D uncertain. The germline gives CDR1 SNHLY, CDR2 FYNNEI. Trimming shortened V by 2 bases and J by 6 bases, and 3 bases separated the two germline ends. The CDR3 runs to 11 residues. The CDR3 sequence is CASSEQDTQYF. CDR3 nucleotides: TGTGCCAGCAGTGAACAGGATACGCAGTATTTT.

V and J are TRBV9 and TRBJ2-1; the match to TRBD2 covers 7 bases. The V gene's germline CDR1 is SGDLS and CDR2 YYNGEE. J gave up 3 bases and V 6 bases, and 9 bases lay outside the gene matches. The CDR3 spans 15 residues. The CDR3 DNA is TGTGCCAGCAACTCGGGACTACCAGACTACAATGAGCAGTTCTTC. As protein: CASNSGLPDYNEQFF.

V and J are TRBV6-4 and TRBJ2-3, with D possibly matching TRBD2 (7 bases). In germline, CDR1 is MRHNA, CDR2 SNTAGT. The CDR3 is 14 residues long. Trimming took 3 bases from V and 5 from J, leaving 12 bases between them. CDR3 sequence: CASSEAGAVDTQYF. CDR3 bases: TGTGCCAGCAGTGAGGCGGGGGCGGTAGATACGCAGTATTTT.

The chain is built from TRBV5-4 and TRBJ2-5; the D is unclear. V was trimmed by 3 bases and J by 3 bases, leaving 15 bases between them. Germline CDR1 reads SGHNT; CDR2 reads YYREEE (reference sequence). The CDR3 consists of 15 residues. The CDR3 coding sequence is TGTGCCAGCAGCTCCAATGAAATTACAGAAGAGACCCAGTACTTC. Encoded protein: CASSSNEITEETQYF.

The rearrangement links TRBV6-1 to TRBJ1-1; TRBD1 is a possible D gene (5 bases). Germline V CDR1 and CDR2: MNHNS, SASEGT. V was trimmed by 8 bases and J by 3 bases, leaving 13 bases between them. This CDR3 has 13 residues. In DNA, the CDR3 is TGTGCCAGCGGACTCAGGGAGTACACTGAAGCTTTCTTT. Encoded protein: CASGLREYTEAFF.

The CDR3 loop is CATSSRTGGEIGNQPQHF. Here the CDR3 DNA reads TGTGCCACCAGCAGTAGGACAGGGGGCGAAATCGGCAATCAGCCCCAGCATTTT. This sequence joins TRBV15 and TRBJ1-5; 11 nucleotides agree with TRBD1. Germline V gene data show CDR1 as LNHNV and CDR2 as YYDKDF (reference sequence). V lost 3 bases, J lost 2 bases, and 9 bases stayed unmatched. This CDR3 has 18 residues. Full variable domain (rest looked up from reference TRBV15 and TRBJ1-5): DAMVIQNPRYQVTQFGKPVTLSCSQTLNHNVMYWYQQKSSQAPKLLFHYYDKDFNNEADTPDNFQSRRPNTSFCFLDIRSPGLGDTAMYLCATSSRTGGEIGNQPQHFGDGTRLSIL.

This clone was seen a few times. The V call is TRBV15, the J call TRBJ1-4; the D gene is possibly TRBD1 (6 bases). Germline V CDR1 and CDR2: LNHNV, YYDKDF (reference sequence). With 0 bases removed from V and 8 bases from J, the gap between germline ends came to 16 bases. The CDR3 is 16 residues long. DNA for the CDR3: TGTGCCACCAGCAGAGATAGCGAAGGGGGTCGGGAAAAACTGTTTTTT. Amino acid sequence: CATSRDSEGGREKLFF.

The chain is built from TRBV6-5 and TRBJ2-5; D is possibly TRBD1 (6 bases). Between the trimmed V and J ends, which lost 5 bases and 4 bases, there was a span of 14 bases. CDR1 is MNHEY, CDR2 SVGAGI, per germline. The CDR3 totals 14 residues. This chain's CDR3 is CASSKNRVAETQYF. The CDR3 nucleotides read TGTGCCAGCAGTAAAAACAGGGTAGCAGAGACCCAGTACTTC.

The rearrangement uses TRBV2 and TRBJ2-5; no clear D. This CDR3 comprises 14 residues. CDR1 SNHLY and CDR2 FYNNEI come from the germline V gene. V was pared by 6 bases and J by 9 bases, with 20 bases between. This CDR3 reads CASRPTWNSEAQYF. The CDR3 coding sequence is TGTGCCAGCAGGCCGACTTGGAATAGTGAGGCCCAGTACTTC.

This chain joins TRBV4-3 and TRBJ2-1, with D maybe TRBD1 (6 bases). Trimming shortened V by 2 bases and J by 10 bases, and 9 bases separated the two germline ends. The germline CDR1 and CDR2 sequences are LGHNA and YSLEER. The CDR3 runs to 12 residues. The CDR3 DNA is TGCGCCAGCAGCCAATCTAGGGGGGAGCAGTTCTTC. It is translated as CASSQSRGEQFF.

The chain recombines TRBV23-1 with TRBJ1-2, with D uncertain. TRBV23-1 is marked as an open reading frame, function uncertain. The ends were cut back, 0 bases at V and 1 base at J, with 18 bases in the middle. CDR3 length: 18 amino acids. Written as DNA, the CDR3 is TGCGCCAGCAGTCAATCAAATCGGGAAAAAGGGTTTAACTATGGCTACACCTTC. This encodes CASSQSNREKGFNYGYTF.